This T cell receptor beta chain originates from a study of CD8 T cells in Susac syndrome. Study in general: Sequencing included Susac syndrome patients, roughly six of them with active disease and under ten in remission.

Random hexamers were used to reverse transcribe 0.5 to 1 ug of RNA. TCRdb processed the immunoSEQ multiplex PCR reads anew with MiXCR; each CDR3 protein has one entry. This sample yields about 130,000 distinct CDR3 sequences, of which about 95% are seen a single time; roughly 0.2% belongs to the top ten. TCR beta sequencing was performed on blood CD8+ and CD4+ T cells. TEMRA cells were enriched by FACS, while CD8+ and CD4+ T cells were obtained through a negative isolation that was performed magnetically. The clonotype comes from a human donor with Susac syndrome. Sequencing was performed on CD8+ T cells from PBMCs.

DNA for the CDR3: TGTGCCAGCAGCCTCGCCCGGGGGGTGGGCTACGAGCAGTACTTC. This translates into CASSLARGVGYEQYF. The V and J genes are TRBV4-2 and TRBJ2-7; TRBD2 matches at 7 bases. Germline V gene sequence: CDR1 LGHNA, CDR2 YNFKEQ. The CDR3 loop spans 15 amino acids. Losses at the gene ends were 4 bases for V and 3 bases for J; bases not matched to a gene: 9.